Below are 3 T cell receptor beta chains sequenced from a single sample in a study of blood T cells in healthy people across ages. It was with a sample-barcoded 5' primer and a J-beta primer mix that a second PCR of roughly 7 to 12 cycles was run. Each CDR3 protein is one row after TCRdb ran MiXCR on the 5' RACE reads. The sample consists of 700,000 to 850,000 distinct CDR3 sequences, 53% of them appearing once. The sample was blood. These TCRs come from an elderly man in good health.

The chain has TRBV28 and TRBJ2-3, with TRBD2 as a possible D gene (6 bases). Looked up from germline, CDR1 is MDHEN and CDR2 is SYDVKM. The V end was cut by 2 bases, the J end by 4 bases, with 10 bases between. The CDR3 length is 14 residues. The CDR3: CASSLARRADTQYF. The DNA of the CDR3 is TGTGCCAGCAGTTTAGCCCGGAGGGCAGATACGCAGTATTTT.

The count of this clonotype is one. V usage is TRBV24-1 and J usage is TRBJ2-1; 7 positions agree with TRBD1. This CDR3 has 17 amino acids. Germline-derived CDR1 and CDR2 are KGHDR and SFDVKD. The J segment lost 5 bases and the V segment lost 5 bases, leaving 14 bases of the junction unmatched. This chain's CDR3 is CATSGIQQGSRNNEQFF. CDR3 DNA: TGTGCCACCAGTGGGATCCAACAGGGGTCTAGGAACAATGAGCAGTTCTTC.

The chain has TRBV29-1 and TRBJ2-3; D could derive from TRBD1 or TRBD2 (5 bases each). Trimming shortened V by 6 bases and J by 2 bases, and 18 bases separated the two germline ends. Germline loops: CDR1 SQVTM, CDR2 ANQGSEA. The CDR3 contains 15 residues. CDR3 sequence (DNA): TGCAGCGTCAAAGGCCAGCGGACAAACACAGATACGCAGTATTTT. Translating it yields CSVKGQRTNTDTQYF.